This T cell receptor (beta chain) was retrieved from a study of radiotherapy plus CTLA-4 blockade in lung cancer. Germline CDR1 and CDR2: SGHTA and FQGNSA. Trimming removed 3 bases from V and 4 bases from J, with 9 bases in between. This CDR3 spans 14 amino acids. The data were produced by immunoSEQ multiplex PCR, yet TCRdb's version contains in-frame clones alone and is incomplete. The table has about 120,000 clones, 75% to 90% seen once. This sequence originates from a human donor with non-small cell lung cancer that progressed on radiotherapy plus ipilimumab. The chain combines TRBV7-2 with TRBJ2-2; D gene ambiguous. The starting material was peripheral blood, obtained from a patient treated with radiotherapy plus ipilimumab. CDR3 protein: CASSFGPATGELFF. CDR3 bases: TGTGCCAGCAGCTTTGGGCCGGCCACCGGGGAGCTGTTTTTT.